This T cell receptor (beta chain) was identified in a study of shared clonotypes between healthy human individuals. Study-wide results and limits: Relative to clonotypes present in all four donors, those not shared had lower generation probabilities. With few donors, the genetic and exposure-history diversity represented was limited.

Naive CD8 cells lacked CD45RO, underwent positive selection for CCR7 and left out terminally differentiated effector memory CD45RA+ cells. The authors ran the assay at deep level. Several immunoSEQ plates held equal portions of the genomic DNA taken from each subset. Method: immunoSEQ multiplex PCR; TCRdb's copy keeps in-frame clones and lacks some. The repertoire includes hundreds of thousands of clones, roughly 96% of them detected once, and over 0.2% sits in the top ten. Germline V gene lookup returns CDR1 SNHLY and CDR2 FYNNEI. Trimming cost V 8 bases and J 3 bases, with 17 bases left between them. The CDR3 runs 15 residues. Notes on this clone: Antigen unknown.

The sample comprised naive CD8+ T cells sorted from blood. The receptor was isolated from a man aged 30 to 45 in good health. The chain recombines TRBV2 with TRBJ2-1; D perhaps matches TRBD2 (5 bases). The CDR3 DNA reads as TGTGCCAGCGGACTGCGTGTGAGGGACTACAATGAGCAGTTCTTC. This translates into CASGLRVRDYNEQFF.